The T cell receptor (beta chain) under discussion was sequenced for a study of shared clonotypes between healthy human individuals. CD45RO-negative, CCR7-selected cells formed the naive CD8 fraction, which excluded terminally differentiated effector memory CD45RA+ cells. Roughly 27,000 T cell genomes, or 200 to 250 ng DNA, went into the sorted-subset replicate PCRs. Sequencing was performed with immunoSEQ multiplex PCR; in TCRdb, only in-frame clones are kept and a portion is missing. This sample has hundreds of thousands of clones, with nearly 95% found just once. Of note for this clone: What it recognizes is unknown.

The CDR3 has 14 residues. The germline V gene encodes CDR1 SQVTM and CDR2 ANQGSEA. V dropped 4 bases and J dropped 4; count of bases not matched to a gene: 10. Findings of the study overall: The study sampled only blood, and tissue repertoires likely differ. All-four-donor shared clonotypes had higher generation probabilities than non-shared clonotypes did.

The chain carries TRBV29-1 and TRBJ2-7, with TRBD2 matching 7 bases. The sequencing input was naive CD8+ T cells sorted from blood. This TCR was recovered from a young man in good health. CDR3 nucleotide sequence: TGCAGCGTTGGGGACGGGACTAACTATTACGAGCAGTACTTC. It encodes CSVGDGTNYYEQYF.